Given below is one T cell receptor beta chain in context. The antigen remains unidentified. It may be a read error: a sequence one base away is much more abundant. The CDR3 sequence is 15 residues long. V was pared by 2 bases and J by 5 bases, with 6 bases of the junction left unmatched. Germline assignment: CDR1 SGHRS and CDR2 YFSETQ. The data were taken from a study of T cells in Graves' hyperthyroidism and ophthalmopathy. There were TCR beta CDR3 regions amplified from RNA transcripts. Carried out on the TCR CDR3, a first-round RT-PCR used the HTBI primer set. A single record per CDR3 protein comes from TCRdb applying MiXCR to the multiplex PCR reads. The sample consists of around 400,000 distinct CDR3 sequences, approximately 15% of them appearing once. Any patient presenting with uncontrolled infection, other autoimmune disease, pregnancy or lactation was left out. This blood was taken when hyperthyroidism was first diagnosed, before any ophthalmopathy symptoms existed. Each 10 ml fresh peripheral blood draw supplied the PBMCs.

General study results and limits: Appearing also in blood were most of the thyroid clonotypes expanded above 0.001.

The chain has TRBV5-1 and TRBJ2-1; 8 bases map to TRBD2. This sequence originates from a woman under 30 with Graves' hyperthyroidism that later progressed to Graves' ophthalmopathy. The sample comprised blood. Here the CDR3 DNA reads TGCGCCAGCAGCTTTAACGGGAGGGACAACAATGAGCAGTTCTTC. Its translation: CASSFNGRDNNEQFF.